This T cell receptor beta chain was captured in a study of T cell responses to AZD1222 COVID-19 vaccine. Study-wide background: Doses given second, at about 4 or about 12 weeks, were pooled. Study-wide points: Among AZD1222 vaccinees, only five or six were seropositive at baseline. Reportedly, nearly half of unique spike TCRs recognized epitopes outside B.1.351/B.1.1.7 mutations. Researchers report vaccine-associated CD4 TCRs spanning spike, with dominance at 160-218 and 743-854.

Germline loops: CDR1 LNHDA, CDR2 SQIVND (reference sequence). The CDR3 runs 13 residues. V dropped 4 bases and J dropped 2; count of bases not matched to a gene: 1. Regarding this clone: Its cognate antigen is unknown.

Libraries were prepared by immunoSEQ multiplex PCR; TCRdb keeps only in-frame clonotypes and omits some of them. The data hold 150,000 to 200,000 clones, with 90% observed a single time. The input for sequencing was peripheral blood, taken on day 0 of AZD1222 vaccination. The TCR sequence derives from an adult in good health. The chain has TRBV19 and TRBJ1-2; 7 bases map to TRBD1. Here the CDR3 reads CASSTQGNYGYTF. In nucleotides, the CDR3 is TGTGCCAGTAGTACACAGGGGAACTATGGCTACACCTTC.